This is a list of T cell receptor beta chains from one sample in a study of T cells in Graves' hyperthyroidism and ophthalmopathy. One entry per CDR3 protein, called by TCRdb with MiXCR from the multiplex PCR reads. This repertoire shows approximately 510,000 distinct CDR3 sequences, 40% to 50% found once; its top ten account for about 45%. Material: peripheral blood or thyroid tissue (not recorded which). The receptors come from an adult woman with Graves' disease, either hyperthyroidism or ophthalmopathy (not recorded which). Each CDR3 is given with its conserved first and last residue. The D gene is left open where the match is weak. A row's size may be missing; if present it is once, few, many or a size class.

J gene: TRBJ2-6; clone size: NA; D gene: TRBD1; V gene: TRBV11-2; CDR3 protein: CASSPPGQGSGANVLTF; CDR3 DNA: TGTGCCAGCAGCCCGCCGGGACAGGGCTCTGGGGCCAACGTCCTGACTTTC
J gene: TRBJ2-7; clone size: NA; D gene: NA; V gene: TRBV29-1; CDR3 protein: CSSSMDHSMQYF; CDR3 DNA: TGCAGCTCCTCAATGGATCACTCTATGCAGTACTTC
J gene: TRBJ2-7; clone size: few; D gene: NA; V gene: TRBV4-1; CDR3 protein: CASSQVRGRSSPGTGEQYF; CDR3 DNA: TGCGCCAGCAGCCAAGTGAGAGGCCGTAGTTCCCCCGGAACGGGTGAGCAGTACTTC
J gene: TRBJ1-1; clone size: NA; D gene: NA; V gene: TRBV29-1; CDR3 protein: CSAPSSTEAFF; CDR3 DNA: TGCAGCGCCCCCTCTAGCACTGAAGCTTTCTTT
J gene: TRBJ2-7; clone size: many; D gene: TRBD1; V gene: TRBV3-1; CDR3 protein: CASRPTGRTYEQYF; CDR3 DNA: TGTGCCAGCAGGCCGACAGGGAGAACTTACGAGCAGTACTTC
J gene: TRBJ2-5; clone size: NA; D gene: NA; V gene: TRBV3-1; CDR3 protein: CASTSSGRYETQYF; CDR3 DNA: TGTGCCAGCACCTCTTCGGGGCGGTACGAGACCCAGTACTTC
J gene: TRBJ1-3; clone size: NA; D gene: NA; V gene: TRBV20-1; CDR3 protein: CSARDTRSSGNTIYF; CDR3 DNA: TGCAGTGCTAGAGACACACGGAGCTCTGGAAACACCATATATTTT
J gene: TRBJ1-5; clone size: NA; D gene: TRBD1; V gene: TRBV9; CDR3 protein: CASSLNRGREGNQPQHF; CDR3 DNA: TGTGCCAGCAGCTTAAACAGGGGACGTGAGGGCAATCAGCCCCAGCATTTT
J gene: TRBJ2-5; clone size: NA; D gene: NA; V gene: TRBV14; CDR3 protein: CASSQGTLSGETQYF; CDR3 DNA: TGTGCCAGCAGCCAAGGCACTTTGTCGGGGGAGACCCAGTACTTC
J gene: TRBJ2-5; clone size: NA; D gene: NA; V gene: TRBV24-1; CDR3 protein: CATSGSGQETQYF; CDR3 DNA: TGTGCCACCAGTGGTTCGGGACAAGAGACCCAGTACTTC
J gene: TRBJ1-3; clone size: NA; D gene: NA; V gene: TRBV7-2; CDR3 protein: CASSLDRGRNTIYF; CDR3 DNA: TGTGCCAGCAGCTTAGATCGGGGGAGAAACACCATATATTTT
J gene: TRBJ2-5; clone size: NA; D gene: TRBD1; V gene: TRBV2; CDR3 protein: CASSVGQGGETQYF; CDR3 DNA: TGTGCCAGCAGTGTAGGACAGGGCGGTGAGACCCAGTACTTC
J gene: TRBJ2-2; clone size: few; D gene: TRBD1; V gene: TRBV10-3; CDR3 protein: CAISAGQGLSTGELFF; CDR3 DNA: TGTGCCATCAGTGCAGGACAGGGTTTGAGTACCGGGGAGCTGTTTTTT
J gene: TRBJ1-4; clone size: NA; D gene: TRBD1; V gene: TRBV7-3; CDR3 protein: CASSPQGTVTEKLFF; CDR3 DNA: TGTGCCAGCAGCCCCCAAGGGACAGTGACTGAAAAACTGTTTTTT
J gene: TRBJ2-7; clone size: many; D gene: NA; V gene: TRBV20-1; CDR3 protein: CSARPLDRSYEQYF; CDR3 DNA: TGCAGTGCTAGACCCCTGGACAGATCCTACGAGCAGTACTTC
J gene: TRBJ1-1; clone size: many; D gene: NA; V gene: TRBV4-1; CDR3 protein: CASSQKGNQYTEAFF; CDR3 DNA: TGCGCCAGCAGCCAAAAAGGAAACCAGTACACTGAAGCTTTCTTT
J gene: TRBJ1-1; clone size: many; D gene: NA; V gene: TRBV20-1; CDR3 protein: CSARDRVAGTVYLEAFF; CDR3 DNA: TGCAGTGCTAGAGATCGAGTCGCCGGGACGGTTTATCTCGAGGCTTTCTTT
J gene: TRBJ2-6; clone size: NA; D gene: NA; V gene: TRBV7-2; CDR3 protein: CASSLDGVNNVLTF; CDR3 DNA: TGTGCCAGCAGCTTAGATGGGGTCAACAACGTCCTGACTTTC
J gene: TRBJ2-7; clone size: NA; D gene: NA; V gene: TRBV2; CDR3 protein: CASKGSGYEQYF; CDR3 DNA: TGTGCCAGCAAGGGAAGCGGCTACGAGCAGTACTTC
J gene: TRBJ1-2; clone size: many; D gene: NA; V gene: TRBV12-3/TRBV12-4; CDR3 protein: CASSLGAAGYTF; CDR3 DNA: TGTGCCAGCAGTCTCGGGGCCGCTGGCTACACCTTC
J gene: TRBJ2-5; clone size: NA; D gene: NA; V gene: TRBV10-3; CDR3 protein: CAISESGGIQETQYF; CDR3 DNA: TGTGCCATCAGTGAGTCGGGCGGTATCCAAGAGACCCAGTACTTC
J gene: TRBJ1-1; clone size: many; D gene: NA; V gene: TRBV9; CDR3 protein: CASSPLGQLNTEAFF; CDR3 DNA: TGTGCCAGCAGCCCTTTAGGGCAGTTGAACACTGAAGCTTTCTTT
J gene: TRBJ1-2; clone size: NA; D gene: NA; V gene: TRBV9; CDR3 protein: CASSVASWGDGYTF; CDR3 DNA: TGTGCCAGCAGCGTGGCTTCGTGGGGGGACGGCTACACCTTC
J gene: TRBJ2-7; clone size: NA; D gene: TRBD2; V gene: TRBV7-9; CDR3 protein: CASSQGALAGDLYEQYF; CDR3 DNA: TGTGCCAGCAGCCAAGGGGCCCTAGCGGGAGATCTCTACGAGCAGTACTTC
J gene: TRBJ2-3; clone size: NA; D gene: TRBD2; V gene: TRBV24-1; CDR3 protein: CATSVAGGSDTQYF; CDR3 DNA: TGTGCCACCAGTGTCGCGGGAGGGTCAGATACGCAGTATTTT
J gene: TRBJ1-5; clone size: NA; D gene: TRBD1; V gene: TRBV9; CDR3 protein: CASSVVDRGREQHF; CDR3 DNA: TGTGCCAGCAGCGTAGTCGACAGGGGGCGGGAGCAGCATTTT
J gene: TRBJ1-6; clone size: NA; D gene: TRBD1; V gene: TRBV7-2; CDR3 protein: CASQGQDGSPLHF; CDR3 DNA: TGTGCCAGCCAGGGACAGGATGGGTCACCCCTCCACTTT
J gene: TRBJ2-5; clone size: NA; D gene: NA; V gene: TRBV7-8; CDR3 protein: CASSSGTVPGTQYF; CDR3 DNA: TGTGCCAGCAGCTCCGGGACTGTCCCCGGGACCCAGTACTTC
J gene: TRBJ2-7; clone size: NA; D gene: NA; V gene: TRBV20-1; CDR3 protein: CSATSASTYEQYF; CDR3 DNA: TGCAGTGCTACTAGCGCGTCGACCTACGAGCAGTACTTC
J gene: TRBJ1-1; clone size: NA; D gene: NA; V gene: TRBV15; CDR3 protein: CATSRDWEAEAFF; CDR3 DNA: TGTGCCACCAGCAGAGATTGGGAGGCTGAAGCTTTCTTT
J gene: TRBJ1-1; clone size: many; D gene: NA; V gene: TRBV5-4; CDR3 protein: CASSLPGAEAFF; CDR3 DNA: TGTGCCAGCAGCTTACCAGGCGCTGAAGCTTTCTTT
J gene: TRBJ1-2; clone size: NA; D gene: NA; V gene: TRBV20-1; CDR3 protein: CSAKAAQTNYGYTF; CDR3 DNA: TGCAGTGCGAAAGCGGCCCAGACTAACTATGGCTACACCTTC
J gene: TRBJ2-6; clone size: NA; D gene: NA; V gene: TRBV24-1; CDR3 protein: CATSDWAESSGANVLTF; CDR3 DNA: TGTGCCACCAGTGATTGGGCGGAGAGTTCCGGGGCCAACGTCCTGACTTTC
J gene: TRBJ1-2; clone size: few; D gene: NA; V gene: TRBV25-1; CDR3 protein: CASSDIGARANYGYTF; CDR3 DNA: TGTGCCAGCAGTGATATAGGGGCGAGGGCTAACTATGGCTACACCTTC
J gene: TRBJ2-7; clone size: few; D gene: NA; V gene: TRBV11-2; CDR3 protein: CASSLAGLALYEQYF; CDR3 DNA: TGTGCCAGCAGCTTAGCGGGGCTTGCTTTGTACGAGCAGTACTTC
J gene: TRBJ2-2; clone size: many; D gene: TRBD2; V gene: TRBV9; CDR3 protein: CASSAGTSGATGELFF; CDR3 DNA: TGTGCCAGCAGCGCCGGGACTAGCGGGGCCACCGGGGAGCTGTTTTTT
J gene: TRBJ1-2; clone size: NA; D gene: TRBD1; V gene: TRBV4-1; CDR3 protein: CASSTIQGPLVSGYTF; CDR3 DNA: TGCGCCAGCAGCACAATACAGGGGCCACTGGTATCAGGCTACACCTTC
J gene: TRBJ1-6; clone size: NA; D gene: NA; V gene: TRBV13; CDR3 protein: CASSGGRGQLHSPLHF; CDR3 DNA: TGTGCCAGCAGCGGTGGCCGGGGTCAGCTCCATTCACCCCTCCACTTT
J gene: TRBJ2-7; clone size: NA; D gene: TRBD1; V gene: TRBV10-3; CDR3 protein: CAISDRGQGAEQYF; CDR3 DNA: TGTGCCATCAGTGATAGGGGACAGGGGGCCGAGCAGTACTTC
J gene: TRBJ1-6; clone size: few; D gene: NA; V gene: TRBV7-6; CDR3 protein: CASGEYSNSPLHF; CDR3 DNA: TGTGCCAGCGGAGAATACAGCAATTCACCCCTCCACTTT
J gene: TRBJ1-6; clone size: NA; D gene: TRBD1; V gene: TRBV15; CDR3 protein: CATSRDGPGGDAVNSPLHF; CDR3 DNA: TGTGCCACCAGCAGAGATGGACCAGGGGGCGACGCCGTTAATTCACCCCTCCACTTT
J gene: TRBJ2-2; clone size: NA; D gene: TRBD1; V gene: TRBV7-9; CDR3 protein: CASSWTGGDTGELFF; CDR3 DNA: TGTGCCAGCAGTTGGACAGGGGGCGACACCGGGGAGCTGTTTTTT
J gene: TRBJ1-2; clone size: NA; D gene: NA; V gene: TRBV12-3/TRBV12-4; CDR3 protein: CASSLNGWYGYTF; CDR3 DNA: TGTGCCAGCAGTTTGAACGGTTGGTATGGCTACACCTTC
J gene: TRBJ1-2; clone size: NA; D gene: NA; V gene: TRBV6-6; CDR3 protein: CASSQAVDYGYTF; CDR3 DNA: TGTGCCAGCAGTCAGGCTGTTGACTATGGCTACACCTTC
J gene: TRBJ1-3; clone size: few; D gene: NA; V gene: TRBV30; CDR3 protein: CAWSVSGGMGNTIYF; CDR3 DNA: TGTGCCTGGAGTGTATCGGGGGGTATGGGAAACACCATATATTTT
J gene: TRBJ1-1; clone size: NA; D gene: NA; V gene: TRBV20-1; CDR3 protein: CSAFPGAGTEAFF; CDR3 DNA: TGCAGTGCGTTCCCGGGGGCGGGCACTGAAGCTTTCTTT
J gene: TRBJ2-5; clone size: many; D gene: TRBD1; V gene: TRBV20-1; CDR3 protein: CSANLVGTGKETQYF; CDR3 DNA: TGCAGTGCCAACTTGGTGGGGACAGGAAAAGAGACCCAGTACTTC
J gene: TRBJ1-5; clone size: NA; D gene: NA; V gene: TRBV30; CDR3 protein: CAWSTRKYQPQHF; CDR3 DNA: TGTGCCTGGAGTACCCGGAAGTATCAGCCCCAGCATTTT